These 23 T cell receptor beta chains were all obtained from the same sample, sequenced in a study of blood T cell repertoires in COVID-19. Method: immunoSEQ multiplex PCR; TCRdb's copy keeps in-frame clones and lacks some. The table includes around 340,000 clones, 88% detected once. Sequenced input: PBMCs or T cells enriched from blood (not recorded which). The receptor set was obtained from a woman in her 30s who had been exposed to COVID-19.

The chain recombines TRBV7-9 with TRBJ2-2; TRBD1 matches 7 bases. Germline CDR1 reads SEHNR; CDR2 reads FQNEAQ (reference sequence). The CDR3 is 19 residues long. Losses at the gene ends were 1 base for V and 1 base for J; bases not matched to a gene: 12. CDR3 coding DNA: TGTGCCAGCAGCTTAGTAGGGGGACAGCTCCCCTTGAACACCGGGGAGCTGTTTTTT. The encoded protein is CASSLVGGQLPLNTGELFF. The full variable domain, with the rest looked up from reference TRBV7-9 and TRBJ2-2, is DTGVSQNPRHKITKRGQNVTFRCDPISEHNRLYWYRQTLGQGPEFLTYFQNEAQLEKSRLLSDRFSAERPKGSFSTLEIQRTEQGDSAMYLCASSLVGGQLPLNTGELFFGEGSRLTVL.

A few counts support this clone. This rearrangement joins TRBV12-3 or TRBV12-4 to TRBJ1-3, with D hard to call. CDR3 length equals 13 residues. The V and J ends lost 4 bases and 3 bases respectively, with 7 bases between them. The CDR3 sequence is CASSSPSGNTIYF. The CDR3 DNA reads TGTGCCAGCAGTTCCCCGAGTGGAAACACCATATATTTT.

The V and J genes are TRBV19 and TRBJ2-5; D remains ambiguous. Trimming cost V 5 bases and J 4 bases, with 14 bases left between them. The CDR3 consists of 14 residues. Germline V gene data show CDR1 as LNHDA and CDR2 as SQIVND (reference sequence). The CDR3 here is CASSPRPDSETQYF. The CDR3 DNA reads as TGTGCCAGTAGTCCAAGACCAGACTCAGAGACCCAGTACTTC.

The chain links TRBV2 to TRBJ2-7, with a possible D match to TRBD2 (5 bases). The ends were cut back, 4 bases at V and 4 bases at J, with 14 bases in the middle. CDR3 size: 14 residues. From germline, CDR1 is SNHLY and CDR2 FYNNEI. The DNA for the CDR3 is TGTGCCAGCAGTGGGACGGAGGACCTTTACGAGCAGTACTTC. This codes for CASSGTEDLYEQYF. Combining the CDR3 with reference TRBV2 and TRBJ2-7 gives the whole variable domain EPEVTQTPSHQVTQMGQEVILRCVPISNHLYFYWYRQILGQKVEFLVSFYNNEISEKSEIFDDQFSVERPDGSNFTLKIRSTKLEDSAMYFCASSGTEDLYEQYFGPGTRLTVT.

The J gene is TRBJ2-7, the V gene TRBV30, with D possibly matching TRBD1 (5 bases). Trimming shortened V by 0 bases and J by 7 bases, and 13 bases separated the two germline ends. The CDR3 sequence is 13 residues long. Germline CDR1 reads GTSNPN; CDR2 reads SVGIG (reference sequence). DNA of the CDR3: TGTGCCTGGAGTGTCGTTCTTAGGGGAGAGCAGTACTTC. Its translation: CAWSVVLRGEQYF.

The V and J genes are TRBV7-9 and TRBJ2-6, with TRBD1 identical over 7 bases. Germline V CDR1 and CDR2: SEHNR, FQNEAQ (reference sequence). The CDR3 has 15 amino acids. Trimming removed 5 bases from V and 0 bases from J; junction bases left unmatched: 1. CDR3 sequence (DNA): TGTGCCAGCAGCCGACAGGGCTCTGGGGCCAACGTCCTGACTTTC. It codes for CASSRQGSGANVLTF.

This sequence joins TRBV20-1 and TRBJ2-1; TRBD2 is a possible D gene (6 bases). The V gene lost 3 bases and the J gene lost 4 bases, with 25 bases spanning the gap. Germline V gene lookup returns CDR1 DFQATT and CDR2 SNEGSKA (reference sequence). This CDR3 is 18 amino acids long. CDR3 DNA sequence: TGCAGTGCTAGTCACTCGGGACTCCCGAAAGCGCTTTACAATGAGCAGTTCTTC. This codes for CSASHSGLPKALYNEQFF.

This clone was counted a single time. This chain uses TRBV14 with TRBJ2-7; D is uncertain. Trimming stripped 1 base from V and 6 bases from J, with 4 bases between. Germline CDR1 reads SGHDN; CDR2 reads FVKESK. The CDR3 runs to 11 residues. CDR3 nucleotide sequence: TGTGCCAGCAGCCAAGTAGCCGAGCAGTACTTC. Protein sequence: CASSQVAEQYF.

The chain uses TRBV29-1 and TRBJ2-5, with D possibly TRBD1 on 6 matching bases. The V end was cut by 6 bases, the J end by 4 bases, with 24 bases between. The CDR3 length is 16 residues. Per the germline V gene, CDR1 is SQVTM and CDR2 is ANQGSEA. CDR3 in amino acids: CSVHHYDRRYGETQYF. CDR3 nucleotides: TGCAGCGTACACCACTATGACAGGCGATATGGAGAGACCCAGTACTTC.

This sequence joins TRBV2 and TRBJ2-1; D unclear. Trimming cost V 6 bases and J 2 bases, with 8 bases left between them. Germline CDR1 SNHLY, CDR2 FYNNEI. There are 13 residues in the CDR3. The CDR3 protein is CASREVAYNEQFF. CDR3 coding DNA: TGTGCCAGCAGAGAGGTCGCCTACAATGAGCAGTTCTTC.

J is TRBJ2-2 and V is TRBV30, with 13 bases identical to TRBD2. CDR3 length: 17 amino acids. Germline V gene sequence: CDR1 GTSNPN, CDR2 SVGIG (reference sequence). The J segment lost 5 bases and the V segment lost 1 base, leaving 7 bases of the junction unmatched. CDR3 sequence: CAWSAGLAGAATGELFF. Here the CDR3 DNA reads TGTGCCTGGAGTGCCGGACTAGCGGGAGCAGCAACCGGGGAGCTGTTTTTT.

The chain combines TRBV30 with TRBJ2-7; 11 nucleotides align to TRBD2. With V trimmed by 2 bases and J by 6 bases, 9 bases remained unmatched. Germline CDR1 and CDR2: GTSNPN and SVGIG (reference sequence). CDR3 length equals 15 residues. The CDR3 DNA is TGTGCCTGGAGTTTCCTAGCGGGAGGTAGGCGCGAGCAGTACTTC. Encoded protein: CAWSFLAGGRREQYF.

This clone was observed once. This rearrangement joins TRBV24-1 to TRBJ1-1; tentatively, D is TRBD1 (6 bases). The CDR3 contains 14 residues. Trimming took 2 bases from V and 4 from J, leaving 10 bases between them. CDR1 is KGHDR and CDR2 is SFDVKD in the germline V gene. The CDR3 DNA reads TGTGCCACCAGTGATTCAGGGGATGTCACTGAAGCTTTCTTT. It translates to CATSDSGDVTEAFF.

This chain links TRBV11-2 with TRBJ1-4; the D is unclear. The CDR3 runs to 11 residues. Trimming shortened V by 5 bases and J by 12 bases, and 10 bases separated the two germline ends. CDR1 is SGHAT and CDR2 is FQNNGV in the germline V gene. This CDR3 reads CASSTGEELFF. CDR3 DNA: TGTGCCAGCAGCACTGGGGAGGAACTGTTTTTT.

The CDR3 sequence is CASSEGWGPNYGYTF. CDR3 coding DNA: TGTGCCAGCAGTGAGGGATGGGGGCCTAACTATGGCTACACCTTC. The rearrangement uses TRBV6-1 and TRBJ1-2; possibly TRBD1 for D (6 bases). This CDR3 spans 15 amino acids. Germline loops: CDR1 MNHNS, CDR2 SASEGT. Trimming removed 3 bases at V and 0 bases at J, with 11 bases between.

CDR3 loop: CASSLEGSTGVRTDTQYF. In nucleotides, the CDR3 is TGCGCCAGCAGCTTGGAAGGGTCGACAGGGGTTCGAACAGATACGCAGTATTTT. The rearrangement uses TRBV5-1 and TRBJ2-3; 8 bases map to TRBD1. The CDR3 spans 18 residues. J was trimmed by 3 bases and V by 0 bases; bases with no gene match: 12. In germline, CDR1 is SGHRS, CDR2 YFSETQ.

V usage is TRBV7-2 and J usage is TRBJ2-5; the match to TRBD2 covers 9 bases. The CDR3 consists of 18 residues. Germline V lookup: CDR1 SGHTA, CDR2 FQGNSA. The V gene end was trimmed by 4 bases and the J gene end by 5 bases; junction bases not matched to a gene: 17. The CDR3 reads CASSSYMASGNPLETQYF. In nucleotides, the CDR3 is TGTGCCAGCAGCTCTTACATGGCTAGCGGGAATCCCCTGGAGACCCAGTACTTC.

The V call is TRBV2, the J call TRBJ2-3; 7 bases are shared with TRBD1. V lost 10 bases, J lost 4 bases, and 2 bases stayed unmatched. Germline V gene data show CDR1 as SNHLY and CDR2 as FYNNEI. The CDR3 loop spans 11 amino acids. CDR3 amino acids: CATDRPDTQYF. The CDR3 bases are TGTGCCACGGACAGGCCAGATACGCAGTATTTT.

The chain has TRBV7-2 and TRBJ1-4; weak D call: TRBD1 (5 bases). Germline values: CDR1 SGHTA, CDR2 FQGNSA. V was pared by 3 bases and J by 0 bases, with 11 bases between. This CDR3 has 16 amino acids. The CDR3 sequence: CASSFSRASTNEKLFF. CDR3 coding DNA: TGTGCCAGCAGCTTTTCCAGGGCGTCAACTAATGAAAAACTGTTTTTT.

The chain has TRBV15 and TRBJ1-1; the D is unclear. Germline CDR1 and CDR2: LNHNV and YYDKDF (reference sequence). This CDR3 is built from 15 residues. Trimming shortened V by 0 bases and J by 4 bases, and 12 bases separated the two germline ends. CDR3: CATSRDRSTATEAFF. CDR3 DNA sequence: TGTGCCACCAGCAGAGATCGAAGTACAGCCACTGAAGCTTTCTTT. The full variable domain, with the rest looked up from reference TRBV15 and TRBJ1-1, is DAMVIQNPRYQVTQFGKPVTLSCSQTLNHNVMYWYQQKSSQAPKLLFHYYDKDFNNEADTPDNFQSRRPNTSFCFLDIRSPGLGDTAMYLCATSRDRSTATEAFFGQGTRLTVV.

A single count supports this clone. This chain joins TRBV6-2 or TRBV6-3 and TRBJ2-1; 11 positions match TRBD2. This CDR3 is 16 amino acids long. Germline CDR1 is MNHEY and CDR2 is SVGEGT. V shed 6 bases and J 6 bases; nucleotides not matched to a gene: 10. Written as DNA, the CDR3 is TGTGCCAGCAGCCCTCTTAGCGGGAGGGCCTTCAATGAGCAGTTCTTC. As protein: CASSPLSGRAFNEQFF.

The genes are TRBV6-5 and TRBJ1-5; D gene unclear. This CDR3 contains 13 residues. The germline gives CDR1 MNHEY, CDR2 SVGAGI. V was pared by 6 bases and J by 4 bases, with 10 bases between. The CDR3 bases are TGTGCCAGCAGCGACACAGCTAATCAGCCCCAGCATTTT. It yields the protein CASSDTANQPQHF.

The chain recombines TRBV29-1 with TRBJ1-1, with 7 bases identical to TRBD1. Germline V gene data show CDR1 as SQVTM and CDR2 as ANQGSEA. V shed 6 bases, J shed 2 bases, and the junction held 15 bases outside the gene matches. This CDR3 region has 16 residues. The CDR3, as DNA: TGCAGCGTCCGTACCCATTCCGGGACAGATAACACTGAAGCTTTCTTT. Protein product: CSVRTHSGTDNTEAFF.